Listed here are 9 T cell receptor beta chains from one sample, sequenced in a study of blood T cells in healthy people across ages. Alongside a J-beta primer mix, a sample-barcoded 5' primer served in a second PCR lasting roughly 7 to 12 cycles. One entry per CDR3 protein results from TCRdb running MiXCR on the 5' RACE reads. The table includes approximately 940,000 distinct CDR3 sequences, roughly 43% detected once. Material: blood. These receptors all come from a man between 25 and 39 years old in good health.

The chain employs TRBV12-3 or TRBV12-4 and TRBJ2-1; D unresolved. This CDR3 region has 14 residues. V was clipped by 0 bases and J by 13 bases, with 16 bases between them. The CDR3 sequence is CASSLAAPQETQFF. Here the CDR3 DNA reads TGTGCCAGCAGTTTAGCGGCCCCGCAAGAGACCCAGTTCTTC.

J is TRBJ1-4 and V is TRBV12-3 or TRBV12-4; D uncertain. The V end was cut by 4 bases, the J end by 7 bases, with 16 bases between. This CDR3 contains 15 residues. The CDR3 here is CASSYRRAASEKLFF. The CDR3 nucleotides are TGTGCCAGCAGTTATCGTCGGGCTGCTAGTGAAAAACTGTTTTTT.

This clonotype was counted only a few times. The V and J genes are TRBV5-6 and TRBJ1-2; 8 positions match TRBD1. Germline V CDR1 and CDR2: SGHDT, YYEEEE. With V trimmed by 5 bases and J by 8 bases, 8 bases remained unmatched. This CDR3 comprises 13 residues. The CDR3 sequence: CASSSGQGSGYTF. Written as DNA, the CDR3 is TGTGCCAGCAGTTCCGGACAGGGTTCGGGCTACACCTTC. Filled out from reference TRBV5-6 and TRBJ1-2, the complete variable domain reads DAGVTQSPTHLIKTRGQQVTLRCSPKSGHDTVSWYQQALGQGPQFIFQYYEEEERQRGNFPDRFSGHQFPNYSSELNVNALLLGDSALYLCASSSGQGSGYTFGSGTRLTVV.

This clonotype appeared many times. The chain employs TRBV18 and TRBJ1-4; no firm D call. CDR3 length equals 13 residues. Germline V lookup: CDR1 KGHSH, CDR2 LQKENI. V lost 3 bases and J lost 5, with 7 bases in between. This chain's CDR3 is CASSPPGNEKLFF. The CDR3 DNA reads as TGTGCCAGCTCACCCCCGGGAAATGAAAAACTGTTTTTT. Together with reference TRBV18 and TRBJ1-4, the CDR3 gives the full variable domain: NAGVMQNPRHLVRRRGQEARLRCSPMKGHSHVYWYRQLPEEGLKFMVYLQKENIIDESGMPKERFSAEFPKEGPSILRIQQVVRGDSAAYFCASSPPGNEKLFFGSGTQLSVL.

A few counts support this clonotype. The chain joins TRBV9 to TRBJ2-7; D gene ambiguous. Germline values: CDR1 SGDLS, CDR2 YYNGEE. The CDR3 runs 13 residues. V was clipped by 4 bases and J by 0 bases, with 8 bases between them. As DNA, the CDR3 is TGTGCCAGCAGCCCACAGAACTCCTACGAGCAGTACTTC. This codes for CASSPQNSYEQYF.

This chain uses TRBV7-2 with TRBJ1-3; maybe TRBD1 (6 bases). CDR3 size: 16 residues. Trimming shortened V by 6 bases and J by 0 bases, and 15 bases separated the two germline ends. Germline V gene data show CDR1 as SGHTA and CDR2 as FQGNSA. CDR3 bases: TGTGCCAGCAGACCAGGGGCGGCTAGCTCTGGAAACACCATATATTTT. Protein sequence: CASRPGAASSGNTIYF.

In its sample, this clonotype was seen a few times. This rearrangement joins TRBV5-1 to TRBJ1-1, with 10 bases lining up with TRBD1. CDR3 length: 15 amino acids. The germline V gene has CDR1 SGHRS and CDR2 YFSETQ. V gave up 3 bases and J gave up 4 bases; unmatched junction bases: 6. In nucleotides, the CDR3 is TGCGCCAGCAGCTGGACCGGGACAGGGGTCACTGAAGCTTTCTTT. Translated, it gives CASSWTGTGVTEAFF.

A few counts support this clonotype. This chain connects TRBV27 to TRBJ2-7; D possibly corresponds to TRBD2 (6 bases). The CDR3 covers 13 residues. With 7 bases removed from V and 0 bases from J, the gap between germline ends came to 10 bases. The germline gives CDR1 MNHEY, CDR2 SMNVEV (reference sequence). Here the CDR3 reads CASKGRDSYEQYF. The CDR3 nucleotides read TGTGCCAGCAAGGGGCGGGACTCCTACGAGCAGTACTTC.

V gene TRBV7-2 combines with J gene TRBJ2-7, with D possibly TRBD1 on 6 matching bases. The germline gives CDR1 SGHTA, CDR2 FQGNSA. This CDR3 comprises 15 residues. V lost 4 bases and J lost 0, with 13 bases in between. CDR3 in amino acids: CASSSLADSSYEQYF. CDR3 DNA: TGTGCCAGCAGCTCCCTGGCGGACAGCTCCTACGAGCAGTACTTC.